Each of the 4 T cell receptor beta chains below was sequenced from the same sample in a study of T cells in Graves' hyperthyroidism and ophthalmopathy. Researchers took RNA transcripts and amplified the TCR beta CDR3 regions from them. First-round RT-PCR targeting the TCR CDR3 was performed with the HTBI primer set. One entry per CDR3 protein results from TCRdb running MiXCR on the multiplex PCR reads. The sample has about 640,000 distinct CDR3 sequences; under 25% are singletons. The sample taken for sequencing was blood. The receptors were gathered from a young man with Graves' ophthalmopathy.

V gene TRBV5-6 combines with J gene TRBJ2-5; either TRBD1 or TRBD2 may supply D (5 bases each). The germline CDR1 and CDR2 sequences are SGHDT and YYEEEE. The CDR3 extends over 12 amino acids. The V end lost 7 bases, the J end lost 7 bases, and 14 bases lay between the germline ends. Here the CDR3 reads CASGTDKGTQYF. The CDR3 DNA reads TGTGCCAGCGGGACCGACAAAGGGACCCAGTACTTC.

A note on this clonotype: An end of the junction differs from the germline gene, which may be a read error. The CDR3 bases are TGCGCCAGCACCCGGGACTTCTCCTACGAGCAGTACTTC. It codes for CASTRDFSYEQYF. This chain connects TRBV6-2 or TRBV6-3 to TRBJ2-7; D possibly corresponds to TRBD2 (6 bases). Germline-derived CDR1 and CDR2 are MNHEY and SVGEGT. This CDR3 is 13 amino acids long.

The V call is TRBV2, the J call TRBJ2-3, with 8 nucleotides matching TRBD2. The CDR3 covers 14 residues. Unmatched junction bases numbered 10, after V lost 3 bases and J lost 11 bases. Germline CDR1 and CDR2: SNHLY and FYNNEI. CDR3 in amino acids: CASSEAGGIYEQYF. The CDR3 nucleotides read TGTGCCAGCAGTGAGGCGGGAGGCATATACGAGCAGTATTTT.

This rearrangement joins TRBV28 to TRBJ1-1; D uncertain. Trimming left V 7 bases short and J 1 base short, with 19 bases between. The CDR3 contains 16 residues. The germline CDR1 and CDR2 sequences are MDHEN and SYDVKM. In nucleotides, the CDR3 is TGTGCCAGCAAGCAAACGAGGCGCAGCGGGAACACTGAAGCTTTCTTT. The encoded protein is CASKQTRRSGNTEAFF.